These 14 T cell receptor beta chains originate from one sample sequenced in a study of blood T cell repertoires in COVID-19. Some clones are missing from TCRdb's copy, which holds only in-frame ones; the method was immunoSEQ multiplex PCR. The sample includes approximately 90,000 clones, 60% to 85% of them seen just once. Sequencing was performed on peripheral blood. These receptors were taken from a human donor in a cohort sampled during active COVID-19.

The V gene is TRBV5-1, the J gene TRBJ2-2, with 7 positions matching TRBD1. CDR3 length: 16 amino acids. Unmatched junction bases numbered 2, after V lost 0 bases and J lost 0 bases. CDR1 is SGHRS, CDR2 YFSETQ, per germline. The CDR3 reads CASSLVDRPNTGELFF. The CDR3 DNA reads TGCGCCAGCAGCTTGGTGGACAGGCCGAACACCGGGGAGCTGTTTTTT.

The J gene is TRBJ1-5, the V gene TRBV19, with a tentative D call TRBD1 (6 bases). The V end lost 7 bases, the J end lost 11 bases, and 30 bases lay between the germline ends. Germline CDR1 is LNHDA and CDR2 is SQIVND (reference sequence). CDR3 length: 17 amino acids. This CDR3 reads CASTRAPGGVQGRTQHF. Here the CDR3 DNA reads TGTGCCAGTACCCGCGCCCCGGGGGGCGTACAGGGTCGGACCCAGCATTTT.

The chain has TRBV6-2 or TRBV6-3 and TRBJ1-5; possible D gene TRBD1, 6 bases. Per germline, CDR1 MNHEY and CDR2 SVGEGT. The V end lost 4 bases, the J end lost 7 bases, and 17 bases lay between the germline ends. This CDR3 has 15 amino acids. The CDR3 DNA reads TGTGCCAGCAGTTCTTTAAACGGGGGGGGCCAGCCCCAGCATTTT. This translates into CASSSLNGGGQPQHF.

The chain has TRBV6-5 and TRBJ1-5; 7 bases match TRBD1. The J segment lost 6 bases and the V segment lost 6 bases, leaving 8 bases of the junction unmatched. Germline V lookup: CDR1 MNHEY, CDR2 SVGAGI. This CDR3 has 14 residues. The CDR3 reads CASSRNRGGQPQHF. The CDR3 DNA reads as TGTGCCAGCAGCCGTAACAGGGGAGGTCAGCCCCAGCATTTT.

The rearrangement links TRBV5-1 to TRBJ2-7; TRBD2 is a possible D gene (6 bases). V lost 0 bases and J lost 5, with 12 bases in between. The CDR3 has 14 residues. In germline, CDR1 is SGHRS, CDR2 YFSETQ. The CDR3 reads CASSLGRDPHEQYF. The CDR3 DNA reads TGCGCCAGCAGCTTGGGGAGGGACCCCCACGAGCAGTACTTC.

The CDR3 loop reads CASSRDRNIAFF. The CDR3 DNA sequence: TGTGCCAGCAGCCGGGACAGGAACATAGCTTTCTTT. The chain links TRBV7-8 to TRBJ1-1; 8 nucleotides align to TRBD1. The V gene's germline CDR1 is SGHVS and CDR2 FQNEAQ. V gave up 5 bases and J gave up 10 bases; unmatched junction bases: 6. CDR3 length equals 12 residues.

This sequence joins TRBV5-1 and TRBJ2-1, with TRBD2 matching over 9 bases. Germline loops: CDR1 SGHRS, CDR2 YFSETQ. V lost 0 bases, J lost 5 bases, and 0 bases stayed unmatched. The CDR3 covers 14 residues. CDR3 DNA sequence: TGCGCCAGCAGCTTGGCTAGCGGGAACAATGAGCAGTTCTTC. This gives the protein CASSLASGNNEQFF. Combining the CDR3 with reference TRBV5-1 and TRBJ2-1 gives the whole variable domain KAGVTQTPRYLIKTRGQQVTLSCSPISGHRSVSWYQQTPGQGLQFLFEYFSETQRNKGNFPGRFSGRQFSNSRSEMNVSTLELGDSALYLCASSLASGNNEQFFGPGTRLTVL.

The gene calls are TRBV6-5 and TRBJ2-7; 7 bases align to TRBD1. There are 15 residues in the CDR3. After removal of 0 bases from V and 6 bases from J, the junction contained 8 bases not matched to a gene. Germline V CDR1 and CDR2: MNHEY, SVGAGI. In DNA, the CDR3 is TGTGCCAGCAGTTACTCCAGACAGGGTATCCCCGAGCAGTACTTC. It translates to CASSYSRQGIPEQYF.

This clone counts as medium-sized. V and J are TRBV6-5 and TRBJ2-7; 8 positions agree with TRBD2. This CDR3 is built from 14 residues. V lost 5 bases to trimming and J lost 5 bases; unmatched junction nucleotides: 8. Germline assignment: CDR1 MNHEY and CDR2 SVGAGI. CDR3 DNA: TGTGCCAGCAGTCCCAGCGGGAGCGGCAACGAGCAGTACTTC. Amino acids: CASSPSGSGNEQYF.

The chain carries TRBV27 and TRBJ1-2, with 8 bases lining up with TRBD1. The junction had 3 bases not matched to a gene; V was cut back by 2 bases and J by 7 bases. The CDR3 totals 13 residues. Germline V gene sequence: CDR1 MNHEY, CDR2 SMNVEV (reference sequence). The CDR3 DNA reads TGTGCCAGCAGTTTACAGGGGGCGGTTGGCTACACCTTC. Its translation is CASSLQGAVGYTF.

The rearrangement links TRBV18 to TRBJ2-3; TRBD2 agrees at 11 bases. In germline, CDR1 is KGHSH, CDR2 LQKENI. The CDR3 has 16 amino acids. The V segment lost 1 base and the J segment 2 bases; nucleotides outside the gene matches: 2. The CDR3 region is CASSPRLAGNTDTQYF. As DNA, the CDR3 is TGTGCCAGCTCACCACGACTAGCGGGAAACACAGATACGCAGTATTTT.

CDR3 sequence reads: CASSVVGQGLYDTQYF. The CDR3 DNA reads as TGTGCCAGCAGCGTAGTGGGACAGGGACTGTACGATACGCAGTATTTT. The V gene is TRBV9, the J gene TRBJ2-3, with TRBD1 matching 9 bases. V lost 0 bases to trimming and J lost 6 bases; unmatched junction nucleotides: 8. This CDR3 contains 16 residues. Germline V CDR1 and CDR2: SGDLS, YYNGEE.

The V call is TRBV4-3, the J call TRBJ2-6, with D tentatively TRBD1 (5 bases). CDR3 length equals 17 residues. V was clipped by 0 bases and J by 3 bases, with 12 bases between them. Germline CDR1 LGHNA, CDR2 YSLEER. The CDR3 DNA reads TGCGCCAGCAGCCAAGATGGTACGCAGGGTGGGGCCAACGTCCTGACTTTC. It specifies CASSQDGTQGGANVLTF.

V gene TRBV29-1 combines with J gene TRBJ1-2; D is unresolved. Germline V CDR1 and CDR2: SQVTM, ANQGSEA. V lost 6 bases and J lost 4, with 15 bases in between. The CDR3 length is 13 residues. DNA for the CDR3: TGCAGCGTGGTCCACGCGGAACCCTATGGCTACACCTTC. Its translation: CSVVHAEPYGYTF. Full variable domain (rest looked up from reference TRBV29-1 and TRBJ1-2): SAVISQKPSRDICQRGTSLTIQCQVDSQVTMMFWYRQQPGQSLTLIATANQGSEATYESGFVIDKFPISRPNLTFSTLTVSNMSPEDSSIYLCSVVHAEPYGYTFGSGTRLTVV.